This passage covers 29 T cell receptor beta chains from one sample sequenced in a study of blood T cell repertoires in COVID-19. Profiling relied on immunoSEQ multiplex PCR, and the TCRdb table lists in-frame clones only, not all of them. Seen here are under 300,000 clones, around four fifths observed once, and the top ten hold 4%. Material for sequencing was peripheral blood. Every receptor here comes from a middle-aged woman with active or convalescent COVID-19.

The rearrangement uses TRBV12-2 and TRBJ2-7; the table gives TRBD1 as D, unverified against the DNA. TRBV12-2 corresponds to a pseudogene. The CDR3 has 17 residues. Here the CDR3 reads CASRCPRTGTSSYEQYF. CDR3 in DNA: TGTGCAAGTCGCTGCCCTCGGACAGGGACTTCCTCCTACGAGCAGTACTTC.

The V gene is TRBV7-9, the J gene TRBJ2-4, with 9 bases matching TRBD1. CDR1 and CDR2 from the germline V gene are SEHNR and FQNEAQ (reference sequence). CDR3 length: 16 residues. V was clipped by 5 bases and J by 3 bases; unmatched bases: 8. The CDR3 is CASSRTGGEDKNIQYF. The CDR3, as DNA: TGTGCCAGCAGCCGTACAGGGGGCGAGGACAAAAACATTCAGTACTTC. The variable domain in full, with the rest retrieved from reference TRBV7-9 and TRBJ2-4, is DTGVSQNPRHKITKRGQNVTFRCDPISEHNRLYWYRQTLGQGPEFLTYFQNEAQLEKSRLLSDRFSAERPKGSFSTLEIQRTEQGDSAMYLCASSRTGGEDKNIQYFGAGTRLSVL.

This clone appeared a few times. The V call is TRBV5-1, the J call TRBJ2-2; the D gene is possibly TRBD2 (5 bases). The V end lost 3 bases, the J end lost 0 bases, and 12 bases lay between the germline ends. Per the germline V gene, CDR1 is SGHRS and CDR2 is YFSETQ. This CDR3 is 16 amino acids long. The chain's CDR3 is CASSSGRDPNTGELFF. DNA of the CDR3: TGCGCCAGCAGCTCCGGACGGGATCCGAACACCGGGGAGCTGTTTTTT.

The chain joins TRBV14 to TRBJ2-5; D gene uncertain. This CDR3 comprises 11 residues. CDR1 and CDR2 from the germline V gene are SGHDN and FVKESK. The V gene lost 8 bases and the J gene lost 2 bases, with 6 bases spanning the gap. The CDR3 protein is CASAAQETQYF. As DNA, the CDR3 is TGTGCCAGCGCGGCTCAAGAGACCCAGTACTTC.

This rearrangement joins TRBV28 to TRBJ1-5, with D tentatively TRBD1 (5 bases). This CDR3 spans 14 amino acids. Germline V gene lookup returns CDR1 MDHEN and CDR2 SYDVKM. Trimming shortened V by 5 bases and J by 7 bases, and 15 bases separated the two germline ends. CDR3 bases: TGTGCCAGCAGTAGGGCGTCAGGGTACCAGCCCCAGCATTTT. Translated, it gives CASSRASGYQPQHF.

The CDR3: CASTDTTYGYTF. CDR3 in DNA: TGTGCCAGCACCGACACCACCTATGGCTACACCTTC. The V call is TRBV28, the J call TRBJ1-2; no clear D. Germline values: CDR1 MDHEN, CDR2 SYDVKM. The CDR3 covers 12 residues. The V end was cut by 7 bases, the J end by 4 bases, with 10 bases between.

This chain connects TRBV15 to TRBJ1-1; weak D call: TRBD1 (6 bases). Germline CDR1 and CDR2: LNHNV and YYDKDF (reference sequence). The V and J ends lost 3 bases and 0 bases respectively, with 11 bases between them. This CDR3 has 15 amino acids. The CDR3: CATSRGGDMNTEAFF. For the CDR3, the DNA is TGTGCCACCAGCAGGGGGGGGGACATGAACACTGAAGCTTTCTTT.

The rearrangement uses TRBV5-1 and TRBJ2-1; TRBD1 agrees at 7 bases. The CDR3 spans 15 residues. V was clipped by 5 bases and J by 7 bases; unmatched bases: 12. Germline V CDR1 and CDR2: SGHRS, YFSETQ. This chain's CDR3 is CASRPTGVSRNEQFF. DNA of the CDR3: TGCGCCAGCAGACCAACAGGGGTCTCGAGGAATGAGCAGTTCTTC.

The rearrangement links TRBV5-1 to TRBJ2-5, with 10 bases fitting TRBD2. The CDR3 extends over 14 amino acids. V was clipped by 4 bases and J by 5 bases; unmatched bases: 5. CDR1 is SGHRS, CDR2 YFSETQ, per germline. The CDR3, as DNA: TGCGCCAGCAGCATTAGCGGGGGGTTGGAGACCCAGTACTTC. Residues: CASSISGGLETQYF.

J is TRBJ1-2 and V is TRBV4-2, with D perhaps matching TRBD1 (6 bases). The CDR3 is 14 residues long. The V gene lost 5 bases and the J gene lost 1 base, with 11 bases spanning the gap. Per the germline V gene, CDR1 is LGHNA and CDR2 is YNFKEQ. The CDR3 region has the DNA TGTGCCAGCAGCTACCAAGGGGGTAACTATGGCTACACCTTC. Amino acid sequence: CASSYQGGNYGYTF.

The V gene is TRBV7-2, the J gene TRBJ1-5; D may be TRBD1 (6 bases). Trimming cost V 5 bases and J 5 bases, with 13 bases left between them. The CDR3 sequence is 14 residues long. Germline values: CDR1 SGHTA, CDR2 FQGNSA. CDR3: CASSTGDTYQPQHF. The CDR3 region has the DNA TGTGCCAGCAGCACCGGGGACACCTATCAGCCCCAGCATTTT.

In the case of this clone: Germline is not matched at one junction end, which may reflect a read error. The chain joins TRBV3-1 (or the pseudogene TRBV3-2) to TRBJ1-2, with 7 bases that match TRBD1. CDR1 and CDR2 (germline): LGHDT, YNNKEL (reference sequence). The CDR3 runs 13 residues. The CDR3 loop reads CASSQDGRRDSKF. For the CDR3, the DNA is TGTGCCAGCAGCCAAGATGGCAGGAGGGACAGCAAATTC.

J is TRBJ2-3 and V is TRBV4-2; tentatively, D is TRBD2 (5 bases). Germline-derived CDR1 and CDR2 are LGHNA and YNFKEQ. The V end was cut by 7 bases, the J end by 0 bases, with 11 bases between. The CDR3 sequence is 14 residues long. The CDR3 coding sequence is TGTGCCAGCAAGAGAGCGGCTAGCACAGATACGCAGTATTTT. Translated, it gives CASKRAASTDTQYF.

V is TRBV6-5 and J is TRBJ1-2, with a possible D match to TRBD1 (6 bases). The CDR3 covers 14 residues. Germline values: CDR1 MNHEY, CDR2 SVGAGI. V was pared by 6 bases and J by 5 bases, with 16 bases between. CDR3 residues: CASSSYRVEYGYTF. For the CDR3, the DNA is TGTGCCAGCAGCTCCTACAGGGTAGAGTATGGCTACACCTTC.

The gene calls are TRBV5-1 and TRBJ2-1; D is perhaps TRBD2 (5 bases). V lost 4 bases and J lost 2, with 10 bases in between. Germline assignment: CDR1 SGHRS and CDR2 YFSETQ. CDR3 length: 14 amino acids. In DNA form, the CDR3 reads TGCGCCAGCAGCGGACCGGGAACCTACAATGAGCAGTTCTTC. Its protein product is CASSGPGTYNEQFF.

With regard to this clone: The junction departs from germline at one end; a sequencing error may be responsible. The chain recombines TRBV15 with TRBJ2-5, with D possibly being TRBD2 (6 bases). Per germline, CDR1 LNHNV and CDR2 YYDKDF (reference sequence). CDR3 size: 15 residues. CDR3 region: CATSRVRDSQEAQYF. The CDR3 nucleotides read TGTGCCACCAGCAGAGTTAGGGACTCTCAAGAGGCCCAGTACTTC. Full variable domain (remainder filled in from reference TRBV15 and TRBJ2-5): DAMVIQNPRYQVTQFGKPVTLSCSQTLNHNVMYWYQQKSSQAPKLLFHYYDKDFNNEADTPDNFQSRRPNTSFCFLDIRSPGLGDTAMYLCATSRVRDSQEAQYFGPGTRLLVL.

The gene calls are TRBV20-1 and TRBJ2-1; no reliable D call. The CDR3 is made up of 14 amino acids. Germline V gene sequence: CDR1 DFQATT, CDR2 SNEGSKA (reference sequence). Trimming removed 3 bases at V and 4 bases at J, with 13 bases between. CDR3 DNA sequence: TGCAGTGCTAGTAGTCTAGTCTGGTACAATGAGCAGTTCTTC. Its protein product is CSASSLVWYNEQFF.

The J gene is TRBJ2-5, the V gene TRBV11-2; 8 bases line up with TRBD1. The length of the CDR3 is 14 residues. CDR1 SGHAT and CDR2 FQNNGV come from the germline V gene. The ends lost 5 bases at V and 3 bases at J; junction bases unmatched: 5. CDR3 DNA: TGTGCCAGCAGCGCCAGGGGGCCAAAAGAGACCCAGTACTTC. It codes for CASSARGPKETQYF.

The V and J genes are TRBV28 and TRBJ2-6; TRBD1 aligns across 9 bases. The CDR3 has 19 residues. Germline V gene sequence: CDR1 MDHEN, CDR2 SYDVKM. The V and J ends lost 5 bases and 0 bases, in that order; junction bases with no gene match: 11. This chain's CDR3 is CASSDIPGTGSSGANVLTF. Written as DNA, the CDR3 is TGTGCCAGCAGTGACATTCCCGGGACAGGGAGCTCTGGGGCCAACGTCCTGACTTTC.

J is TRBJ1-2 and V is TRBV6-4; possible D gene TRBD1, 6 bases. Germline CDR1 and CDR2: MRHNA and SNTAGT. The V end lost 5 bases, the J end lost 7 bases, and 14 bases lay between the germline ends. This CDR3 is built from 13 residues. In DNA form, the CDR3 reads TGTGCCAGCAGTCCCTCAGGGGAAGGTGGCTACACCTTC. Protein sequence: CASSPSGEGGYTF.

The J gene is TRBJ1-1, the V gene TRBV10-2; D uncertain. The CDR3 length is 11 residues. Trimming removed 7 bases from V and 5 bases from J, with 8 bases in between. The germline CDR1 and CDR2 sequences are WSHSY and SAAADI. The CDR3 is CASNGGTEAFF. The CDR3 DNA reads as TGCGCCAGCAACGGTGGTACTGAAGCTTTCTTT.

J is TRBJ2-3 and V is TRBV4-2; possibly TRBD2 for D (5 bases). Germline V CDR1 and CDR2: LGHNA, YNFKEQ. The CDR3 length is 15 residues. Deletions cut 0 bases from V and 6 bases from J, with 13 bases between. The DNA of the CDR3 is TGTGCCAGCAGCCAAGATATTCTAGCTCAGGATACGCAGTATTTT. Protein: CASSQDILAQDTQYF.

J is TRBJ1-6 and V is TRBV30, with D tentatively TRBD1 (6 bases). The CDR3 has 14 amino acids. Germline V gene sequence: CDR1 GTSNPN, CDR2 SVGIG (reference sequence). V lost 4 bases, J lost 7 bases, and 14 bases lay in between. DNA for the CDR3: TGTGCCTGGACCCACCGAAGGGGGAATTCACCCCTCCACTTT. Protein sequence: CAWTHRRGNSPLHF. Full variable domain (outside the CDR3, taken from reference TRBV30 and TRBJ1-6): SQTIHQWPATLVQPVGSPLSLECTVEGTSNPNLYWYRQAAGRGLQLLFYSVGIGQISSEVPQNLSASRPQDRQFILSSKKLLLSDSGFYLCAWTHRRGNSPLHFGNGTRLTVT.

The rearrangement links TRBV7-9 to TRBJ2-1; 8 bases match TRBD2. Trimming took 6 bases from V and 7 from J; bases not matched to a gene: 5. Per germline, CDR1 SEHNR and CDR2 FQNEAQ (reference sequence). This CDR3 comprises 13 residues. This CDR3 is CASRSGGLNEQFF. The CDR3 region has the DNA TGTGCCAGCAGATCGGGGGGGCTGAATGAGCAGTTCTTC.

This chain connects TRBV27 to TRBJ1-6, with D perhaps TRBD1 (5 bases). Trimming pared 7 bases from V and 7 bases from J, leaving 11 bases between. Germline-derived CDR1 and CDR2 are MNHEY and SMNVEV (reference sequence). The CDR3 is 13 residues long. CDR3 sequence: CASKGALNSPLHF. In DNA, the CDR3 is TGTGCCAGCAAAGGGGCTTTGAATTCACCCCTCCACTTT.

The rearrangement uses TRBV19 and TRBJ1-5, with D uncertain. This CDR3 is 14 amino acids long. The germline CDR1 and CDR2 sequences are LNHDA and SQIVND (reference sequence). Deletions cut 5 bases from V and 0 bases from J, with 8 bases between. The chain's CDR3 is CASSVEGSNQPQHF. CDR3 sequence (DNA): TGTGCCAGTAGTGTCGAGGGTAGCAATCAGCCCCAGCATTTT.

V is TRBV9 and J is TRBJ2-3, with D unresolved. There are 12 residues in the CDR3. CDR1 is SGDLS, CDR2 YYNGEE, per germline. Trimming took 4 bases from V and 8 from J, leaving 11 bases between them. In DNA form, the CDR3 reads TGTGCCAGCAGCCCCTCCCTCCGTACGCAGTATTTT. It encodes CASSPSLRTQYF.

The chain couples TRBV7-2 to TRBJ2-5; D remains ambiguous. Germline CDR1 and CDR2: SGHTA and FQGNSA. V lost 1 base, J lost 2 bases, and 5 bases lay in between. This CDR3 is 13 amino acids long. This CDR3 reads CASSLVIQETQYF. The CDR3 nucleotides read TGTGCCAGCAGCTTAGTAATTCAAGAGACCCAGTACTTC.

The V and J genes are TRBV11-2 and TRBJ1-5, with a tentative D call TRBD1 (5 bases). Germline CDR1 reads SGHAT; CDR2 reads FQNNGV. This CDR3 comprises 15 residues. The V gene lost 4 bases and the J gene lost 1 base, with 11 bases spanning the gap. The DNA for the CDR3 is TGTGCCAGCAGCTCGTCTCAGGGCAGCAATCAGCCCCAGCATTTT. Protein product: CASSSSQGSNQPQHF.